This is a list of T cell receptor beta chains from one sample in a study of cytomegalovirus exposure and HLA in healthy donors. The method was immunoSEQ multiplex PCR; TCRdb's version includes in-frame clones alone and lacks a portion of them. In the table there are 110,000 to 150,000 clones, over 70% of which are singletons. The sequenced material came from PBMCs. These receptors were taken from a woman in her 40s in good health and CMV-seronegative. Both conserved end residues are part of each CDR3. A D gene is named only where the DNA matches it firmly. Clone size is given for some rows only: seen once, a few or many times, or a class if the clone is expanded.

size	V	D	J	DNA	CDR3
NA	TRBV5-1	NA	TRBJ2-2	TGCGCCAGCAGCACGGGGATGATCGGGGAGCTGTTTTTT	CASSTGMIGELFF
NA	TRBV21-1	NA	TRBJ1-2	TGTGCCAGCAGCAAAGTTCCAGGGGCTAACTATGGCTACACCTTC	CASSKVPGANYGYTF
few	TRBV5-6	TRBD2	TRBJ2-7	TGTGCCAGCAGACCCTCCTTCCGGGGGGGCGCGGTCTACGAGCAGTACTTC	CASRPSFRGGAVYEQYF
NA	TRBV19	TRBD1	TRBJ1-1	TGTGCCAGTAGTAGTAGCAGGGGGTGGACTGAAGCTTTCTTT	CASSSSRGWTEAFF
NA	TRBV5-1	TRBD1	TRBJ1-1	TGCGCCAGCAGCTCCGGGACAGGGGGCGTTGAAGCTTTCTTT	CASSSGTGGVEAFF
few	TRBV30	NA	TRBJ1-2	TGTGCCTGGAGTTGGGAGGGGGGCTACACCTTC	CAWSWEGGYTF
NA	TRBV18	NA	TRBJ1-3	TGTGCCAGCTCACCACTTGGGCGCTCTGGAAACACCATATATTTT	CASSPLGRSGNTIYF
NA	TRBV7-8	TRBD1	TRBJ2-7	TGTGCCAGCAGCTTCCCGGGACAGGGGAACTACGAGCAGTACTTC	CASSFPGQGNYEQYF
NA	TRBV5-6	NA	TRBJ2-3	TGTGCCAGCAGCTTGAAGGGGCCCGACGCAGCAGATACGCAGTATTTT	CASSLKGPDAADTQYF
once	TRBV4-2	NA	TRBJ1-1	TGTGCCAGCATCTCCTCCAGGGGCTGGGACACTGAAGCTTTCTTT	CASISSRGWDTEAFF
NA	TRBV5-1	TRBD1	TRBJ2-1	TGCGCCAGCAGACCGGGACAGGGCGTCCCTGAGCAGTTCTTC	CASRPGQGVPEQFF
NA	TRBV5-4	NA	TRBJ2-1	TGTGCCAGCAGCTTTAGTACTACTTACAATGAGCAGTTCTTC	CASSFSTTYNEQFF
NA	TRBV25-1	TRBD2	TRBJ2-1	TGTGCCAGCAGTGAATTTAGTCCAGCGGGAGGGGCAATACAGTTCTTC	CASSEFSPAGGAIQFF
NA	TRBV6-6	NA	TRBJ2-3	TGTGCCAGCAGTTACCTGTTAGCTAGCACAGATACGCAGTATTTT	CASSYLLASTDTQYF
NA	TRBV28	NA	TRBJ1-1	TGTGCCAGCAGTTTAATGGCGGGCACTGAAGCTTTCTTT	CASSLMAGTEAFF
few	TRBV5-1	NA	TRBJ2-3	TGCGCCAGCAGCTTGGTAGCAGGGGAAAGCGGGAATACGCAGTATTTT	CASSLVAGESGNTQYF
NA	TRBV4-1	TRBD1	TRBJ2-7	TGCGCCAGCAGCCAGGATAGGGACAGGACCTACGAGCAGTACTTC	CASSQDRDRTYEQYF
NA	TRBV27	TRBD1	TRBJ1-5	TGTGCCAGCAGTTCCCTCACAGGGGCCCAGCATTTT	CASSSLTGAQHF
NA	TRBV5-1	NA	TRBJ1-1	TGCGCCAGCAGGTTCGGGGGGGACACTGAAGCTTTCTTT	CASRFGGDTEAFF
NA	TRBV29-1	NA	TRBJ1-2	TGCAGCGTTGACGGTGGCTACACCTTC	CSVDGGYTF
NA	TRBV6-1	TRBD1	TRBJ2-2	TGTGCCAGCAGTGTACAGGGGAGCGCCGGGGAGCTGTTTTTT	CASSVQGSAGELFF
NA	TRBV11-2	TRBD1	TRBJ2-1	TGTGCCAGCAGCTTGGACAGGCCTTTCTACAATGAGCAGTTCTTC	CASSLDRPFYNEQFF
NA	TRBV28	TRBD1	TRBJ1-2	TGTGCCAGCAGCCTGGGACAGGGCGATGGCTACACCTTC	CASSLGQGDGYTF
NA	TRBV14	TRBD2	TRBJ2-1	TGTGCCAGCAGCCCACTCTCTGGTGGGAGTAGCGGGAGAATACTGGATGAGCAGTTCTTC	CASSPLSGGSSGRILDEQFF
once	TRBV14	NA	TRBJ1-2	TGTGCCAGCAGCCAAACAGGCTATGGCTACACCTTC	CASSQTGYGYTF
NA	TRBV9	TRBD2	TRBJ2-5	TGTGCCAGCACCGAAGTCCCGGGGGGGGAGACCCAGTACTTC	CASTEVPGGETQYF
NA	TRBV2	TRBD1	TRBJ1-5	TGTGCCAGCAGACCGGGACAGGGGCATCAGCCCCAGCATTTT	CASRPGQGHQPQHF
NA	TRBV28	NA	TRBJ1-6	TGTGCCAGCAGCTACGGACAGCTTTTATCGCCCCTCCACTTT	CASSYGQLLSPLHF
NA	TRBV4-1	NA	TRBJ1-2	TGCGCCAGCAGCCTCCTCGAAGGGGGAGAATATGGCTACACCTTC	CASSLLEGGEYGYTF
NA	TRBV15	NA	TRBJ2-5	TGTGCCACCAGCAGAGGGGGGCTAACAGGTCGAGAGACCCAGTACTTC	CATSRGGLTGRETQYF
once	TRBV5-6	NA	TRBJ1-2	TGTGCCAGCAGCTTGTTAATTACCTCAGGGCAGCGCTATGGCTACACCTTC	CASSLLITSGQRYGYTF
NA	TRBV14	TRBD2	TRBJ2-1	TGTGCCAGCAGCCAAGACAGGACTAGCGGAGAGAGGGGCAATGAGCAGTTCTTC	CASSQDRTSGERGNEQFF
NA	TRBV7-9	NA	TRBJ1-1	TGTTCCAGCAGCATTCTCCCGACCACACGGGTGCAGAAAGAAGCTTTCTTT	CSSSILPTTRVQKEAFF
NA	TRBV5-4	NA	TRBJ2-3	TGTGCCAGCAGCTTGCGGGGGAGCACAGATACGCAGTATTTT	CASSLRGSTDTQYF
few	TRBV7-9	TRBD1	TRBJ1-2	TGTTCCAGCAGCTTAGCCGAGGCAGGGGGAAACTATGGCTACACCTTC	CSSSLAEAGGNYGYTF
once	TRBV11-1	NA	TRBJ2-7	TGTGCCAGCAGCACTCGGGATTACGAGCAGTACTTC	CASSTRDYEQYF
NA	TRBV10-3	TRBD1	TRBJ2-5	TGTGCCATCAGGCCGGGACAGGGGAGGGAGGGCCAAGAGACCCAGTACTTC	CAIRPGQGREGQETQYF
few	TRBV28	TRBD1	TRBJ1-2	TGTGCCAGCAGTCCGCAGGGACAGGGGGCTAACTATGGCTACACCTTC	CASSPQGQGANYGYTF
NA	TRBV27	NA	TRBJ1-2	TGTGCCAGCAGTTGGGGGTTGGGAAGGGGGGGAGATGGCTACACCTTC	CASSWGLGRGGDGYTF
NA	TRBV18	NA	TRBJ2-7	TGTGCCAGCTCACCAGACTTCTCCTACGAGCAGTACTTC	CASSPDFSYEQYF
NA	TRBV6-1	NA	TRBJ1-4	TGTGCCAGTAGACAGACCAATGAAAAACTGTTTTTT	CASRQTNEKLFF
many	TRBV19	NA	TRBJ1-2	TGTGCCAGTAGCCTGGACACCTCCCCTTTAAACTATGGCTACACCTTC	CASSLDTSPLNYGYTF
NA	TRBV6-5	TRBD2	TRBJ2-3	TGTGCCAGCAGTAGGACTAGCGGGGGGGGAGATACGCAGTATTTT	CASSRTSGGGDTQYF
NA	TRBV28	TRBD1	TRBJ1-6	TGTGCCAGCAGCCTGCCCCGGGGCACAGGGGGCTCCTATAATTCACCCCTCCACTTT	CASSLPRGTGGSYNSPLHF
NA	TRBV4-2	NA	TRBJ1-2	TGTGCCAGCAGCCAAGATGGGTACAGGTCCCTAGGCTACACCTTC	CASSQDGYRSLGYTF
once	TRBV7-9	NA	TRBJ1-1	TGTTCCAGCAGCTCGTCAGGGTTAACTGAAGCTTTCTTT	CSSSSSGLTEAFF
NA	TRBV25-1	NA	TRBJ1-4	TGTGCCAGCAGTGAATCCGGAGTTGGTGAAAAACTGTTTTTT	CASSESGVGEKLFF
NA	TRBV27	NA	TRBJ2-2	TGTGCCAGCAGTTTACTAGCTGGCACCGGGGAGCTGTTTTTT	CASSLLAGTGELFF
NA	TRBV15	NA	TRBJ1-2	TGTGCCACCAGCCGACCGGCGGGCCCCTCTTCGGGCTATGGCTACACCTTC	CATSRPAGPSSGYGYTF
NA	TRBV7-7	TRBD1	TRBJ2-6	TGTGCCAGCAGCCCCATGACAGGGTTCCCATCTGGGGCCAACGTCCTGACTTTC	CASSPMTGFPSGANVLTF
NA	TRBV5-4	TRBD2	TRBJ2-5	TGTGCCAGCAGCTTTGAGGGAGGGCCGGAGACCCAGTACTTC	CASSFEGGPETQYF